Included here is one TCR beta chain sequence, with context. Its antigen is as yet unknown. The sample originates from a study of cytomegalovirus exposure and HLA in healthy donors. Study-level findings and limits: The study recorded over 150 TCR beta chains that were cytomegalovirus-associated. A later analysis revealed that TCR association rates differed between HLA loci, peaking at DRB1 and bottoming out at HLA-C. Later analysis revealed greater clonal expansion in HLA-associated TCR beta chains than in equally common others.

The PCR employed 60 Vbeta primers together with 13 Jbeta primers. Profiled with immunoSEQ multiplex PCR; TCRdb holds only in-frame clones, not every one. In all, the sample yields about 55,000 clones. The source material was PBMCs. The clonotype was recovered from a man between 45 and 60 years old in good health and CMV-seropositive.

This CDR3 reads CAWSVNSYDIQYF. The CDR3 DNA follows: TGTGCCTGGAGTGTTAACTCTTACGACATTCAGTACTTC. The rearrangement links TRBV30 to TRBJ2-4; no clear D gene. The V and J ends lost 0 bases and 8 bases respectively, with 11 bases between them. Germline V gene sequence: CDR1 GTSNPN, CDR2 SVGIG (reference sequence). CDR3 length: 13 residues.